Each of the 30 T cell receptor beta chains below was sequenced from the same sample in a study of blood T cells in healthy people across ages. Next came a second PCR, run for about 7 to 12 cycles, which used a sample-barcoded 5' primer along with a J-beta primer mix. Using its own MiXCR run on the 5' RACE reads, TCRdb lists one record per CDR3 protein. The table shows some 1,800,000 distinct CDR3 sequences, with roughly two fifths occurring only once. Specimen: blood. The receptors were gathered from a human donor in good health.

The rearrangement links TRBV29-1 to TRBJ1-2; maybe TRBD1 (6 bases). The CDR3 runs 12 residues. CDR1 is SQVTM and CDR2 is ANQGSEA in the germline V gene. Trimming removed 6 bases from V and 4 bases from J, with 12 bases in between. The DNA for the CDR3 is TGCAGCGTCGGGAAACAGGGCTATGGCTACACCTTC. Translating it yields CSVGKQGYGYTF.

This clonotype turned up a few times. This chain joins TRBV20-1 and TRBJ1-2; D remains unclear. This CDR3 spans 12 amino acids. Looked up from germline, CDR1 is DFQATT and CDR2 is SNEGSKA (reference sequence). The V gene lost 6 bases and the J gene lost 5 bases, with 13 bases spanning the gap. The CDR3, as DNA: TGCAGTGCGTACACGGAAACATATGGCTACACCTTC. This sequence encodes CSAYTETYGYTF.

This clonotype has more than one count but fewer than ten. The chain links TRBV5-1 to TRBJ2-3, with D possibly matching TRBD1 (6 bases). Trimming took off 4 bases at V and 5 bases at J, with 8 bases between the two ends. The CDR3 totals 12 residues. Per the germline V gene, CDR1 is SGHRS and CDR2 is YFSETQ. The CDR3 reads CASSAGEDTQYF. CDR3 DNA sequence: TGCGCCAGCAGCGCAGGGGAAGATACGCAGTATTTT.

This clonotype was picked up a small number of times. V and J are TRBV2 and TRBJ2-7; 7 bases agree with TRBD1. This CDR3 contains 14 residues. With 3 bases clipped from V and 1 base from J, the junction kept 3 bases outside the gene matches. The germline V gene encodes CDR1 SNHLY and CDR2 FYNNEI. CDR3 sequence reads: CASSDRTGSYEQYF. CDR3 nucleotide sequence: TGTGCCAGCAGTGATCGGACAGGATCCTACGAGCAGTACTTC.

This clonotype has a count of ten or more. The chain employs TRBV6-5 and TRBJ2-7, with D possibly being TRBD1 (5 bases). Germline V gene lookup returns CDR1 MNHEY and CDR2 SVGAGI. CDR3 size: 16 residues. The V end lost 0 bases, the J end lost 2 bases, and 14 bases lay between the germline ends. CDR3 DNA sequence: TGTGCCAGCAGTTACTCCATGGGGCACGCAACCTACGAGCAGTACTTC. It specifies CASSYSMGHATYEQYF.

The V and J genes are TRBV6-6 and TRBJ1-5; 8 bases match TRBD1. After removal of 5 bases from V and 0 bases from J, the junction contained 6 bases not matched to a gene. CDR1 is MNHNY, CDR2 SVGAGI, per germline (reference sequence). The CDR3 has 16 residues. This CDR3 reads CASSHGQGTSNQPQHF. The DNA of the CDR3 is TGTGCCAGCAGTCATGGACAGGGCACTAGCAATCAGCCCCAGCATTTT.

The table lists this clonotype with a few counts. The J gene is TRBJ2-5, the V gene TRBV7-2; D might be TRBD2 (7 bases). The V end lost 4 bases, the J end lost 2 bases, and 11 bases lay between the germline ends. Looked up from germline, CDR1 is SGHTA and CDR2 is FQGNSA. The CDR3 is made up of 14 amino acids. This CDR3 is CASSSEGGQETQYF. The CDR3 DNA reads as TGTGCCAGCAGCTCAGAGGGGGGGCAAGAGACCCAGTACTTC.

This clonotype turned up a few times. The chain combines TRBV15 with TRBJ2-7; 9 bases are shared with TRBD2. The CDR3 spans 13 residues. The germline CDR1 and CDR2 sequences are LNHNV and YYDKDF (reference sequence). Trimming removed 5 bases from V and 9 bases from J; junction bases left unmatched: 8. The CDR3 region has the DNA TGTGCCACCAGCGAGAGCGGGGGGACCTCGCAGTACTTC. Its protein is CATSESGGTSQYF.

This clonotype was seen at least ten times. The V and J genes are TRBV7-2 and TRBJ2-3; 16 bases fit TRBD2. CDR1 is SGHTA and CDR2 is FQGNSA in the germline V gene. The V gene end was trimmed by 4 bases and the J gene end by 4 bases; junction bases not matched to a gene: 2. The CDR3 runs 16 residues. This CDR3 is CASSSGLAGGSDTQYF. The DNA for the CDR3 is TGTGCCAGCAGCTCGGGACTAGCGGGGGGGTCAGATACGCAGTATTTT.

This clonotype was seen repeatedly, ten times or more. V usage is TRBV9 and J usage is TRBJ2-6; no clear D gene. Germline lookup yields CDR1 SGDLS and CDR2 YYNGEE. V was trimmed by 3 bases and J by 0 bases, leaving 13 bases between them. This CDR3 has 17 residues. The CDR3 nucleotides are TGTGCCAGCAGCGAGAAGGGCCCGTACTCTGGGGCCAACGTCCTGACTTTC. Translating it yields CASSEKGPYSGANVLTF.

The V gene is TRBV7-6, the J gene TRBJ1-1, with a possible D match to TRBD1 (5 bases). CDR1 and CDR2 (germline): SGHVS, FNYEAQ. Between the trimmed V and J ends, which lost 1 base and 11 bases, there was a span of 14 bases. The CDR3 has 13 residues. CDR3 sequence: CASSLGSWGRAFF. CDR3 in DNA: TGTGCCAGCAGCTTAGGGTCGTGGGGCAGGGCTTTCTTT.

This chain links TRBV20-1 with TRBJ1-2; unclear D gene. The CDR3 runs to 11 residues. CDR1 and CDR2 (germline): DFQATT, SNEGSKA (reference sequence). V shed 5 bases and J shed 6 bases, with 10 bases lying between them. This CDR3 reads CSAEENHGYTF. The CDR3 nucleotides are TGCAGTGCTGAAGAAAACCATGGCTACACCTTC.

The chain combines TRBV20-1 with TRBJ2-5; 9 positions match TRBD2. Germline V gene data show CDR1 as DFQATT and CDR2 as SNEGSKA (reference sequence). There are 16 residues in the CDR3. Germline trimming cut 3 bases from V and 4 bases from J; bases unmatched to any gene: 12. The CDR3 sequence is CSARASGASRIETQYF. DNA of the CDR3: TGCAGTGCTAGGGCTAGCGGGGCCTCGAGGATAGAGACCCAGTACTTC.

The chain couples TRBV12-3 or TRBV12-4 to TRBJ1-5; tentative D call: TRBD1 (6 bases). The V end was cut by 6 bases, the J end by 4 bases, with 16 bases between. There are 15 residues in the CDR3. CDR3 sequence reads: CASRRTALYNQPQHF. The CDR3 region has the DNA TGTGCCAGCAGAAGGACAGCGCTTTATAATCAGCCCCAGCATTTT.

The J gene is TRBJ1-1, the V gene TRBV9; D remains unclear. Germline CDR1 and CDR2: SGDLS and YYNGEE. The V end was cut by 3 bases, the J end by 6 bases, with 15 bases between. The CDR3 consists of 14 residues. CDR3 sequence: CASSGAPAGAEAFF. The CDR3 nucleotides read TGTGCCAGCAGCGGGGCCCCAGCGGGCGCTGAAGCTTTCTTT.

This sequence joins TRBV20-1 and TRBJ2-5; D remains ambiguous. Matching the DNA end better, TRBJ2-7 makes the J call doubtful. The CDR3 length is 14 residues. The germline V gene has CDR1 DFQATT and CDR2 SNEGSKA (reference sequence). The CDR3 nucleotides read TGCAGTGCTTTGGTGGGCCGTAGTTTCGACGAGCAGTACTTC. It translates to CSALVGRSFDEQYF.

This clonotype was seen more than once but under ten times. The chain combines TRBV12-3 or TRBV12-4 with TRBJ1-5; tentatively, D is TRBD1 (5 bases). V lost 4 bases and J lost 9, with 19 bases in between. CDR3 length equals 15 residues. CDR3 sequence (DNA): TGTGCCAGCAGTTCCCGGCAGGGTTCTGTAGGGCCCCAGCATTTT. This gives the protein CASSSRQGSVGPQHF.

This sequence joins TRBV7-9 and TRBJ2-5, with D possibly being TRBD1 (5 bases). Trimming cost V 5 bases and J 2 bases, with 21 bases left between them. CDR3 length equals 17 residues. Germline loops: CDR1 SEHNR, CDR2 FQNEAQ (reference sequence). The CDR3 coding sequence is TGTGCCAGCAGCAAAAGGATTCGGGCAGGGCTACAAGAGACCCAGTACTTC. This gives the protein CASSKRIRAGLQETQYF.

The chain links TRBV6-2 or TRBV6-3 to TRBJ2-3; D is undetermined. The germline V gene has CDR1 MNHEY and CDR2 SVGEGT. The V gene lost 8 bases and the J gene lost 5 bases, with 8 bases spanning the gap. The CDR3 is 11 residues long. The CDR3 loop reads CASQNGDTQYF. DNA of the CDR3: TGTGCCAGCCAGAATGGAGATACGCAGTATTTT.

This chain links TRBV27 with TRBJ2-1, with D tentatively TRBD1 or TRBD2 (5 bases each). Trimming took 4 bases from V and 10 from J, leaving 29 bases between them. Germline V gene data show CDR1 as MNHEY and CDR2 as SMNVEV (reference sequence). CDR3 size: 18 residues. The CDR3 sequence: CASSSPGRPFDFSLEQFF. Here the CDR3 DNA reads TGTGCCAGCAGTTCTCCGGGACGCCCTTTCGACTTCTCCTTGGAGCAGTTCTTC.

This clonotype was picked up a small number of times. This sequence joins TRBV29-1 and TRBJ1-2, with 12 bases identical to TRBD1. The length of the CDR3 is 12 residues. The J segment lost 7 bases and the V segment lost 3 bases, leaving 0 bases of the junction unmatched. Germline CDR1 SQVTM, CDR2 ANQGSEA. The CDR3 region has the DNA TGCAGCGTTGAGGGACAGGGGGCTGGCTACACCTTC. Its protein product is CSVEGQGAGYTF.

The chain employs TRBV28 and TRBJ2-3, with D possibly TRBD2 on 6 matching bases. Trimming pared 9 bases from V and 5 bases from J, leaving 18 bases between. Germline V gene data show CDR1 as MDHEN and CDR2 as SYDVKM. CDR3 size: 14 residues. CDR3 sequence reads: CASSTPGLKDTQYF. The CDR3 DNA follows: TGTGCCAGTAGTACCCCGGGACTTAAAGATACGCAGTATTTT.

This chain connects TRBV29-1 to TRBJ2-5; tentative D call: TRBD1 (5 bases). This CDR3 has 13 residues. Per germline, CDR1 SQVTM and CDR2 ANQGSEA. Trimming took 4 bases from V and 2 from J, leaving 11 bases between them. The CDR3 coding sequence is TGCAGCGTTGGATCGACAGAACAAGAGACCCAGTACTTC. Translation: CSVGSTEQETQYF.

The chain employs TRBV5-6 and TRBJ1-2; 10 nucleotides agree with TRBD1. Losses at the gene ends were 4 bases for V and 8 bases for J; bases not matched to a gene: 20. From germline, CDR1 is SGHDT and CDR2 YYEEEE. The CDR3 totals 18 residues. CDR3 DNA: TGTGCCAGCAGCCAACTTGGGGTCTCGACAGGGGGCGGCTGGGGCTACACCTTC. Translated: CASSQLGVSTGGGWGYTF.

V gene TRBV20-1 combines with J gene TRBJ1-5, with a weak D call TRBD1 (6 bases). Trimming shortened V by 4 bases and J by 7 bases, and 14 bases separated the two germline ends. Germline V gene lookup returns CDR1 DFQATT and CDR2 SNEGSKA (reference sequence). The CDR3 has 13 amino acids. In DNA, the CDR3 is TGCAGTGCTACCCAGGGGTCGGGCCAGCCCCAGCATTTT. It yields the protein CSATQGSGQPQHF.

This clonotype was seen only a few times. A much more abundant neighbour one base away suggests this may be a read error. V usage is TRBV12-3 or TRBV12-4 and J usage is TRBJ1-1, with D unclear. The CDR3 is made up of 11 amino acids. The V gene lost 6 bases and the J gene lost 1 base, with 3 bases spanning the gap. CDR3 DNA: TGTGCCAGCAGACCGAACACTGAAGCTTTCTTT. This translates into CASRPNTEAFF.

The rearrangement joins TRBV20-1 to TRBJ1-2; no clear D. Germline CDR1 is DFQATT and CDR2 is SNEGSKA (reference sequence). The CDR3 consists of 15 residues. Here the CDR3 reads CTNKWRSHLSYGYTF. DNA of the CDR3: TGCACCAACAAATGGCGGAGCCACCTGAGTTATGGCTACACCTTC.

The chain carries TRBV7-9 and TRBJ2-5; TRBD1 might be the D (6 bases). The better agreement between TRBJ2-7 and the DNA end casts doubt on the J call. The germline V gene encodes CDR1 SEHNR and CDR2 FQNEAQ (reference sequence). The length of the CDR3 is 16 residues. CDR3 bases: TGTGCCAGCAGCTACTTTGGACAGCGTCCGCACTACGAGCAGTACTTC. Encoded protein: CASSYFGQRPHYEQYF.

This sequence joins TRBV12-5 and TRBJ1-1; D is unclear. With 3 bases removed from V and 8 bases from J, the gap between germline ends came to 10 bases. CDR1 and CDR2 (germline): LGHNT, FRNRAP. This CDR3 is built from 12 residues. CDR3 loop: CASGFGLSEAFF. The CDR3 region has the DNA TGTGCTAGTGGTTTTGGACTATCCGAAGCTTTCTTT. Variable domain in full (rest from reference TRBV12-5 and TRBJ1-1): DARVTQTPRHKVTEMGQEVTMRCQPILGHNTVFWYRQTMMQGLELLAYFRNRAPLDDSGMPKDRFSAEMPDATLATLKIQPSEPRDSAVYFCASGFGLSEAFFGQGTRLTVV.

A remark on this clonotype: A read error may produce the germline difference seen at one junction end. The V and J genes are TRBV12-3 or TRBV12-4 and TRBJ2-1, with D perhaps TRBD2 (7 bases). CDR3 size: 17 residues. The CDR3 DNA reads TGTGCCAGCAGTCCCACGGGGGCGGGGGTATCCTACAACGAGCAGTTCTTC. Its translation: CASSPTGAGVSYNEQFF.